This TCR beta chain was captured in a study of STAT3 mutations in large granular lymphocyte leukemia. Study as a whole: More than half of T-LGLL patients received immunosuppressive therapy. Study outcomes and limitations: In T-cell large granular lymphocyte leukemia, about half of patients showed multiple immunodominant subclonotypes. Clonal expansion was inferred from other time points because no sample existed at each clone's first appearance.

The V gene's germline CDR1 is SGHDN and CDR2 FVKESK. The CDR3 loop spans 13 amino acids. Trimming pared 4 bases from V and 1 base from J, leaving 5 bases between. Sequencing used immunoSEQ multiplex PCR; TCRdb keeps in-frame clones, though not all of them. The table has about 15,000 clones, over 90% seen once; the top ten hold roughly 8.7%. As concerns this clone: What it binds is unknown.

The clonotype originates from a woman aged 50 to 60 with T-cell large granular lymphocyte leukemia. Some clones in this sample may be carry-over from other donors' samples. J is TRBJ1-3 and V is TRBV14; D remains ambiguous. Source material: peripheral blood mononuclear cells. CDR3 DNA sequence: TGTGCCAGCAGCCCGGGATCTGGAAACACCATATATTTT. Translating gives CASSPGSGNTIYF.